The clone carrying this TCR beta chain occurred once. The data derive from a study of control samples from healthy donors and cancer patients. The junction had 10 bases not matched to a gene; V was cut back by 1 base and J by 1 base. Germline values: CDR1 LGHNA, CDR2 YNFKEQ. There are 17 residues in the CDR3. Profiling relied on immunoSEQ multiplex PCR, and the TCRdb table lists in-frame clones only, not all of them. The sample shows some 87,000 clones, roughly 91% of them seen only once. V usage is TRBV4-2 and J usage is TRBJ2-7, with TRBD2 matching 7 bases. The receptor's source is a man aged 30-40 years in good health. Sequenced input: blood. CDR3: CASSQALLLAESYEQYF. DNA for the CDR3: TGTGCCAGCAGCCAAGCTTTACTCCTAGCGGAATCCTACGAGCAGTACTTC.